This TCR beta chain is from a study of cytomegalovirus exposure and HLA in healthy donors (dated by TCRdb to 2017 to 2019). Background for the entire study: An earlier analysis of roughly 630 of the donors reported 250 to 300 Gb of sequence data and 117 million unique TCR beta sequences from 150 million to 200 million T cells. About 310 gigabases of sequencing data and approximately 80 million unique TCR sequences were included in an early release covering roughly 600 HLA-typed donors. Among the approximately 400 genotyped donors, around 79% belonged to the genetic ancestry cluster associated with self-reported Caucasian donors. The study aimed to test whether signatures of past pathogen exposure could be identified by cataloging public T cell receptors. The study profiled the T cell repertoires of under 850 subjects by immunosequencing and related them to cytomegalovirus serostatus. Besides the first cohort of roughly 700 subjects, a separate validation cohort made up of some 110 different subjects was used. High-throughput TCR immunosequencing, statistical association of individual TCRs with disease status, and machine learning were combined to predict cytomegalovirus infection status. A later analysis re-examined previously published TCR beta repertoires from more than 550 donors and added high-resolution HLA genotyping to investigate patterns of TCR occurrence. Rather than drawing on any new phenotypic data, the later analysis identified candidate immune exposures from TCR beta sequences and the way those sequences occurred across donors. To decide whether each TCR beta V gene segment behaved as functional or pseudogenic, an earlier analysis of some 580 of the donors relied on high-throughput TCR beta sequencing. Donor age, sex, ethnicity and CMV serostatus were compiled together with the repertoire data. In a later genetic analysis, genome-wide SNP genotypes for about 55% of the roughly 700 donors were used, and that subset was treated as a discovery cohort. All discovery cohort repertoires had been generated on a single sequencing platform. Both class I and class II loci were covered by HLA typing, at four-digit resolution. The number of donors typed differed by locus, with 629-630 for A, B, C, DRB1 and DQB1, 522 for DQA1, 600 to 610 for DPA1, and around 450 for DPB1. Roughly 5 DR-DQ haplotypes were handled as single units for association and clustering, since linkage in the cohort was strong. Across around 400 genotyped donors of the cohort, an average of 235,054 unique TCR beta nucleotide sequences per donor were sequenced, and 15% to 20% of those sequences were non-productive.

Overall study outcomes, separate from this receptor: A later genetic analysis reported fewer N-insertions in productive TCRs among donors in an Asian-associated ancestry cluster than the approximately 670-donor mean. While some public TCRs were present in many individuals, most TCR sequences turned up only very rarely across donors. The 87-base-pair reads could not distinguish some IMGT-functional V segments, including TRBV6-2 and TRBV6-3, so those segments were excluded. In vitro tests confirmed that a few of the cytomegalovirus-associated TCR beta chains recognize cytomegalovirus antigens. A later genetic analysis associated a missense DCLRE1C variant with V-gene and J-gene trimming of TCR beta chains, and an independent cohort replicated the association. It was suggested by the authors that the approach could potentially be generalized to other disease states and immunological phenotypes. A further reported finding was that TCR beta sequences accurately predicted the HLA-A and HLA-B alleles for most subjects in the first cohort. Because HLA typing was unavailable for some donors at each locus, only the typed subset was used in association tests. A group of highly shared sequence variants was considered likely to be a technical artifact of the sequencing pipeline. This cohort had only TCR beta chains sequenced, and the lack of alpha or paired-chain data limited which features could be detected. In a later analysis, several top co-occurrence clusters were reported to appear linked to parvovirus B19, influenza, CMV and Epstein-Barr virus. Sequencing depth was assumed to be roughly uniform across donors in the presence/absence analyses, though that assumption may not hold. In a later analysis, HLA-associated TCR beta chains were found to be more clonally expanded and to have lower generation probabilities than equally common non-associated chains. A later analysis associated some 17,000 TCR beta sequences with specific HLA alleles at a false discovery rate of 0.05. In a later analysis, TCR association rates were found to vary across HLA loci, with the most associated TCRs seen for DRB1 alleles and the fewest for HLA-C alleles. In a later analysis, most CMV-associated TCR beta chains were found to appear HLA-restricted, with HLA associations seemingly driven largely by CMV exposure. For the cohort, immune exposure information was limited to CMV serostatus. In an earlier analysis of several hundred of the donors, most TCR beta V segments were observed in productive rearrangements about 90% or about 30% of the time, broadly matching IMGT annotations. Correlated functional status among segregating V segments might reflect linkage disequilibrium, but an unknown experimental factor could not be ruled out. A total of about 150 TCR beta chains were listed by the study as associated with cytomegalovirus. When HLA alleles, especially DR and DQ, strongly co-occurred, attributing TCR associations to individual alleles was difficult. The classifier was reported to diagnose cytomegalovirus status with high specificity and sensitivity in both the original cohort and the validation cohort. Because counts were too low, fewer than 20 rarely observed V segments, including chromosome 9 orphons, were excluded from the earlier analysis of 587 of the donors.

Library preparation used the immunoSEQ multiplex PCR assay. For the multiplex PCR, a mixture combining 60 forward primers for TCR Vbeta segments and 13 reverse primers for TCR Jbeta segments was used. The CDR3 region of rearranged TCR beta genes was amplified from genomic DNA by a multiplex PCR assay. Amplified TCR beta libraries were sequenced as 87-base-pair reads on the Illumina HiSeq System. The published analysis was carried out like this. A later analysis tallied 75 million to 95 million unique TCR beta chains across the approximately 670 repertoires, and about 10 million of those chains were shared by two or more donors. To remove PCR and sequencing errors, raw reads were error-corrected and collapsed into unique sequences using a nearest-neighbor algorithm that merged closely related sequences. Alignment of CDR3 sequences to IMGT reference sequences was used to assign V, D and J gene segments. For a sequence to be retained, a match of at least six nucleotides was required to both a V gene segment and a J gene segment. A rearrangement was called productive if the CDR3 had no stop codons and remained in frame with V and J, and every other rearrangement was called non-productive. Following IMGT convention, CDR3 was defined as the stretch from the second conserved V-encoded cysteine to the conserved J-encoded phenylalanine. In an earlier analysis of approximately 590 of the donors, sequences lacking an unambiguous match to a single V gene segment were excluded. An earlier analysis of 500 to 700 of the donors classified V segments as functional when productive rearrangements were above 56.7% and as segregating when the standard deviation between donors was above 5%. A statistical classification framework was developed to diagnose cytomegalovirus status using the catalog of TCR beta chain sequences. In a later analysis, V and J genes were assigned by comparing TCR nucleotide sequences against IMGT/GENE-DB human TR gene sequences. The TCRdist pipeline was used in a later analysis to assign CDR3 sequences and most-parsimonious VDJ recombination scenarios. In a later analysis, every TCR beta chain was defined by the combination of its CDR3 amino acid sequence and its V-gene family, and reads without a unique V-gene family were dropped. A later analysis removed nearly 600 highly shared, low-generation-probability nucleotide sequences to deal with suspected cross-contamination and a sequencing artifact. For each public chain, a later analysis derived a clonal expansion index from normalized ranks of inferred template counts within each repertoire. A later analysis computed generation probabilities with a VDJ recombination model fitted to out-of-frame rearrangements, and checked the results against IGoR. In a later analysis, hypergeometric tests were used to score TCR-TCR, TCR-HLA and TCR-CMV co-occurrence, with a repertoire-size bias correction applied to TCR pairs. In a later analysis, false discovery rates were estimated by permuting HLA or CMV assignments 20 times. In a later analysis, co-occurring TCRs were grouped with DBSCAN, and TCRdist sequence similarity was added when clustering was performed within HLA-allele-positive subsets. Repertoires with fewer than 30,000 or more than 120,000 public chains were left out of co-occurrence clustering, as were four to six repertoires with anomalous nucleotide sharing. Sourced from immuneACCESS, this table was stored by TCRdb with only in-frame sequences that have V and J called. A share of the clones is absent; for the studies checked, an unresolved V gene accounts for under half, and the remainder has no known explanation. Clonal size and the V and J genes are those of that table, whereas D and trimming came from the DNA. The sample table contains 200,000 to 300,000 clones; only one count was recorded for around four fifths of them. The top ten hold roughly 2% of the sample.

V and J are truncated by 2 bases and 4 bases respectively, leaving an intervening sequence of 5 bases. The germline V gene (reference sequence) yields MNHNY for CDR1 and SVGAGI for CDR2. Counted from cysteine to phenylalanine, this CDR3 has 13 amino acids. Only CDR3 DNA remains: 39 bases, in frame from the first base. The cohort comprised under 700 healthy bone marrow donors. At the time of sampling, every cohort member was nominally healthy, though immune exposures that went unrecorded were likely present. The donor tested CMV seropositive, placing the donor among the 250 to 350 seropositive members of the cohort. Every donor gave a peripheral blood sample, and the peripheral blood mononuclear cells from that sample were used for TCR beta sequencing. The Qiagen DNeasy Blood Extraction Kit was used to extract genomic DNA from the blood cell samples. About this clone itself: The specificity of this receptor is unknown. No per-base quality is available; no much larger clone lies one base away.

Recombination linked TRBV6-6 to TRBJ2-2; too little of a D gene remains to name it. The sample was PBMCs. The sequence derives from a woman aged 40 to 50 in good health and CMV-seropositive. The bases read TGTGCCAGCAGTTACGGTAGCACCGGGGAGCTGTTTTTT. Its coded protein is CASSYGSTGELFF.